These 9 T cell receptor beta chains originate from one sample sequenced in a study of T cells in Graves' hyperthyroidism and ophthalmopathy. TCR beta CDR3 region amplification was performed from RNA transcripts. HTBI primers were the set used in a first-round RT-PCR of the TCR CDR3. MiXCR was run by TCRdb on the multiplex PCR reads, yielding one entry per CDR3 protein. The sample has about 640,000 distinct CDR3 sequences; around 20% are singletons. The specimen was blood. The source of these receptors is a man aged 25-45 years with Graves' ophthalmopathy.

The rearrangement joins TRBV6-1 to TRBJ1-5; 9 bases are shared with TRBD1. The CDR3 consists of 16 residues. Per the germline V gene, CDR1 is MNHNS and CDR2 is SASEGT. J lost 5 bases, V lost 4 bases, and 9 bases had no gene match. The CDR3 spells CASSARDRVWDQPQHF. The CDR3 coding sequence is TGTGCCAGCAGTGCACGGGACAGGGTCTGGGATCAGCCCCAGCATTTT.

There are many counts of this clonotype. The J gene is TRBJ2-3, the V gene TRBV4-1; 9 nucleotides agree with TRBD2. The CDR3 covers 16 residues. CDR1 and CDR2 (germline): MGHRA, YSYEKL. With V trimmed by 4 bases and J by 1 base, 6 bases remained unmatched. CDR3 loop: CASSLGRTSGTDTQYF. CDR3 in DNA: TGCGCCAGCAGCCTCGGACGGACTAGCGGCACAGATACGCAGTATTTT.

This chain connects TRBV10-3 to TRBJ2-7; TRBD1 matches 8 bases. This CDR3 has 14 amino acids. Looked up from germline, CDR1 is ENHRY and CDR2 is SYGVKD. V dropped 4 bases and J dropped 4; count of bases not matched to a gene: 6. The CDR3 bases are TGTGCCATCAGTGGCGGGACAGGTTTATACGAGCAGTACTTC. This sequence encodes CAISGGTGLYEQYF.

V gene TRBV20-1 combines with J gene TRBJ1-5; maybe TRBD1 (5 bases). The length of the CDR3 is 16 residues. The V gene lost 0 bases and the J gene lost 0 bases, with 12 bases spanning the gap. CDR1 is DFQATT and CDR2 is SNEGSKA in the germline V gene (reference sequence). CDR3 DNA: TGCAGTGCTAGAGATTCTGGGGGTGGTAGCAATCAGCCCCAGCATTTT. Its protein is CSARDSGGGSNQPQHF.

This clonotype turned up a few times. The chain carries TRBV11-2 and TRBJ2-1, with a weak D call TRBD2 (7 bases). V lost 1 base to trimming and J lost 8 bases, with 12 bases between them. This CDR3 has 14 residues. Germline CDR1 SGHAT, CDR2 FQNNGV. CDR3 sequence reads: CASSLAGGGDEQFF. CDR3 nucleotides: TGTGCCAGCAGCTTAGCCGGCGGGGGCGATGAGCAGTTCTTC.

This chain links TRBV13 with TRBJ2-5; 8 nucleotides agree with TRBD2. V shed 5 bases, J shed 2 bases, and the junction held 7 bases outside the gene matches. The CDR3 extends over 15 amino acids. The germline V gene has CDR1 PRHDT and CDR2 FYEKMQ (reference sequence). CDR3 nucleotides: TGTGCCAGCAGCATCGGGGGGGGGCCTCAAGAGACCCAGTACTTC. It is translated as CASSIGGGPQETQYF.

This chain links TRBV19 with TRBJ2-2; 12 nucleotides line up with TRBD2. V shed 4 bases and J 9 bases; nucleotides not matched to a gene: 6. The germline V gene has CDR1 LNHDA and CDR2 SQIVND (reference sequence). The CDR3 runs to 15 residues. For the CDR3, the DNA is TGTGCCAGTAGTAAGACTAGCGGGAGTCTATGGGAGCTGTTTTTT. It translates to CASSKTSGSLWELFF.

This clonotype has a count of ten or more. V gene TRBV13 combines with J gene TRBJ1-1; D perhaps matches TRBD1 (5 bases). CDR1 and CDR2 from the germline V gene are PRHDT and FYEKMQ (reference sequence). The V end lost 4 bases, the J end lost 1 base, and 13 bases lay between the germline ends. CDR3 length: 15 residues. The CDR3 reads CASSSPGFKNTEAFF. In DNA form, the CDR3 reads TGTGCCAGCAGCTCCCCAGGGTTCAAGAACACTGAAGCTTTCTTT.

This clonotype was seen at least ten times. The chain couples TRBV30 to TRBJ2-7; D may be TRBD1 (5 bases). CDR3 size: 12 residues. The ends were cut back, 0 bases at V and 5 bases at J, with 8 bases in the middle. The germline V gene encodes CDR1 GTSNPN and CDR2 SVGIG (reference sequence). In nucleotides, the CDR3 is TGTGCCTGGAGTGTCGCAGGGCACGAGCAGTACTTC. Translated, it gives CAWSVAGHEQYF.